This T cell receptor (beta chain) appears in the sequencing data of a study of T cell repertoires in cytomegalovirus infection. V was clipped by 5 bases and J by 3 bases, with 11 bases between them. CDR3 length equals 14 residues. Germline loops: CDR1 SGHKS, CDR2 YYEKEE (reference sequence). TCRdb reprocessed the reads with MiXCR, giving one entry per CDR3 protein. This repertoire shows approximately 300,000 distinct CDR3 sequences, 25% to 30% found once; its top ten account for over 15%. Points on this clonotype: Its antigen is undetermined.

The sequencing here drew on cultured PBMCs, taken from culture after CMV antigen stimulation. The receptor was derived from a human donor in good health (CMV status not recorded). Some clones in this sample may be carry-over from other donors' samples. The chain is built from TRBV5-5 and TRBJ2-2, with no clear D. CDR3 nucleotides: TGTGCCAGCAGGGCCGATGGGCACACCGGGGAGCTGTTTTTT. This translates into CASRADGHTGELFF.